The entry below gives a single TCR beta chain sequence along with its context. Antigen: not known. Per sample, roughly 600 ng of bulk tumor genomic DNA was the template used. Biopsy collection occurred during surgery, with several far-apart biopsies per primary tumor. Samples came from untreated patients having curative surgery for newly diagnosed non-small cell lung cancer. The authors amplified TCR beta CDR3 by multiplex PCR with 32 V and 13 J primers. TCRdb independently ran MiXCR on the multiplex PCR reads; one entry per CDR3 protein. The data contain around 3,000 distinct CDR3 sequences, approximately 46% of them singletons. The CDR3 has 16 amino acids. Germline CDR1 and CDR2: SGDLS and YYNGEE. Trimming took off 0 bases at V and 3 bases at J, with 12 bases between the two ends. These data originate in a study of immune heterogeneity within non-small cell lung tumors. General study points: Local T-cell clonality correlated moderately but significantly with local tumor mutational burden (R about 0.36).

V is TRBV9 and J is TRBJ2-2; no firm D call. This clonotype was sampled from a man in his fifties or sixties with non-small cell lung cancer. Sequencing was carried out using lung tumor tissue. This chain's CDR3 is CASSVDFPGYTGELFF. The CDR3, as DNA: TGTGCCAGCAGCGTAGATTTCCCCGGGTACACCGGGGAGCTGTTTTTT. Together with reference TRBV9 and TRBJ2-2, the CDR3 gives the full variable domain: DSGVTQTPKHLITATGQRVTLRCSPRSGDLSVYWYQQSLDQGLQFLIQYYNGEERAKGNILERFSAQQFPDLHSELNLSSLELGDSALYFCASSVDFPGYTGELFFGEGSRLTVL.